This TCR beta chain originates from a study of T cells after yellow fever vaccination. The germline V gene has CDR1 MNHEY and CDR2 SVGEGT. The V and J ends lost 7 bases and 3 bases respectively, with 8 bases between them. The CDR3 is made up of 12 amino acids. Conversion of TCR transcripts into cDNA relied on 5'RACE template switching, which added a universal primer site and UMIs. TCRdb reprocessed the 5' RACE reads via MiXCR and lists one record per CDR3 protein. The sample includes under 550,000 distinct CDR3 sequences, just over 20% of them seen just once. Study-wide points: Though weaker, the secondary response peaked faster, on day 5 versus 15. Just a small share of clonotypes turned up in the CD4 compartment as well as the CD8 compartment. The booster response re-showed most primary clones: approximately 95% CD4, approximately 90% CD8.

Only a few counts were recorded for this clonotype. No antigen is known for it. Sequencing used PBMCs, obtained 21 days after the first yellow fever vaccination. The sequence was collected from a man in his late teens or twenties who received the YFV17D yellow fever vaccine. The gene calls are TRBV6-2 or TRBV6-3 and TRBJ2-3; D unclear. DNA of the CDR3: TGTGCCAGCAAAGAAGGGACAGATACGCAGTATTTT. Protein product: CASKEGTDTQYF.